This TCR beta chain was identified in a study of blood T cell repertoires in COVID-19. This CDR3 is 15 amino acids long. The trim removed 7 bases at V and 5 bases at J, leaving 10 bases unmatched. CDR1 and CDR2 (germline): SEHNR, FQNEAQ (reference sequence). Original processing methods: Reference gene primer amplification yielded estimated nucleated cell counts. Profiled with immunoSEQ multiplex PCR; TCRdb holds only in-frame clones, not every one. V and J calls and clone size come straight from that table; D and trimming were deduced from the DNA. The data contain some 98,000 clones, about 80% of them singletons.

Material: peripheral blood. This receptor was obtained from a man between 65 and 80 years old with active or convalescent COVID-19. The chain combines TRBV7-9 with TRBJ1-4; 7 nucleotides align to TRBD1. The CDR3 protein is CASTPPTGSNEKLFF. Written as DNA, the CDR3 is TGTGCCAGCACCCCCCCGACAGGGTCGAATGAAAAACTGTTTTTT.